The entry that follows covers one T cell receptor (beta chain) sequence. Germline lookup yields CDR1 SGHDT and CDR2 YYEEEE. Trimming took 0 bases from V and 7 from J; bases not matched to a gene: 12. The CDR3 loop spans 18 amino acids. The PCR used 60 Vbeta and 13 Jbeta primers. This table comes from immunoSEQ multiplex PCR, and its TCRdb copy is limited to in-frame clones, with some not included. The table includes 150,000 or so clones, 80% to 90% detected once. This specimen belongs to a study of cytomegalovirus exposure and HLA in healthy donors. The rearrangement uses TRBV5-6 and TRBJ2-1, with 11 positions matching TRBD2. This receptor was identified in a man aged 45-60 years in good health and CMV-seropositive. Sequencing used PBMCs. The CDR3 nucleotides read TGTGCCAGCAGCTTGGCCAGGGGACTAGCGGCCCTGGGGAATGAGCAGTTCTTC. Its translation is CASSLARGLAALGNEQFF.